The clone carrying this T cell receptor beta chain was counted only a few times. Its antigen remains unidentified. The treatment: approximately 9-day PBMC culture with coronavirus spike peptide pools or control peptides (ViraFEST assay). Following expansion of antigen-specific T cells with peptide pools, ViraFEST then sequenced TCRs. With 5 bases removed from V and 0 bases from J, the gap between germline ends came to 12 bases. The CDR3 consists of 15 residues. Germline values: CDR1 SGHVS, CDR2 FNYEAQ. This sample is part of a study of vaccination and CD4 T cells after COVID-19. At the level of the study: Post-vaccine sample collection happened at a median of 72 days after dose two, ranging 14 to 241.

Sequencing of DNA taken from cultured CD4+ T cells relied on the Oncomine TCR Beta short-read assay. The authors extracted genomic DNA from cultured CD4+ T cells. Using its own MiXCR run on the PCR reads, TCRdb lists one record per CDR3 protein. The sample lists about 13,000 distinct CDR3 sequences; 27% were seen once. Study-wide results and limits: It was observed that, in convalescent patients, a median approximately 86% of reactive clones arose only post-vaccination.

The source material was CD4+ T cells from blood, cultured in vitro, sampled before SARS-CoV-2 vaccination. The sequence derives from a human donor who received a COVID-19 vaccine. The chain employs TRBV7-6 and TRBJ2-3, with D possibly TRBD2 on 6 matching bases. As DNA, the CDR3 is TGTGCCAGCAGCCGCGGCGGGACCAGCACAGATACGCAGTATTTT. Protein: CASSRGGTSTDTQYF.